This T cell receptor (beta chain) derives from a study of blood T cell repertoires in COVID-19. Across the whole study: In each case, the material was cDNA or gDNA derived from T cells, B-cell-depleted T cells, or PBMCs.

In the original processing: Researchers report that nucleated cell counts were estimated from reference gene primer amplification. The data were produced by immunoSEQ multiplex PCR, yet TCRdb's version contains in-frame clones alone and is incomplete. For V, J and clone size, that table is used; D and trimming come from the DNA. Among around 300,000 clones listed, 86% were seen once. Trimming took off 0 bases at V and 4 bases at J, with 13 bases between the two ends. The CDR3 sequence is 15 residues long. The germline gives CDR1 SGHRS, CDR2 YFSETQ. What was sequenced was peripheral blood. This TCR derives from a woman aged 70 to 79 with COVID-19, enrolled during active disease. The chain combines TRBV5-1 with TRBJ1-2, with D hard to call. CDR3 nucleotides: TGCGCCAGCAGCTTGGAAGGCGGCCTTACCTATGGCTACACCTTC. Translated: CASSLEGGLTYGYTF.